This T cell receptor beta chain comes out of a study of T-cell memory formation after mild COVID-19. Overall study context: Clustering of TCRs was largely donor specific.

CDR3 length: 15 amino acids. Germline CDR1 reads ENHRY; CDR2 reads SYGVKD. Germline trimming cut 3 bases from V and 5 bases from J; bases unmatched to any gene: 7. Whole-study findings and limits: Later expanders leaned CD4+, whereas clones that contracted between day 15 and 85 were balanced CD4/CD8. Memory sampled before infection contained some responding clones, suggesting cross-reactive memory joined. Mostly located in CM and EM were contracting CD4+ clones, with contracting CD8+ clones located in EMRA.

About this clonotype itself: The antigen remains unidentified.

From the 5' RACE reads, TCRdb called clonotypes with MiXCR, one entry per CDR3 protein. The table records approximately 210,000 distinct CDR3 sequences, around 30% of them present only once. The chain joins TRBV10-3 to TRBJ2-1; 7 bases match TRBD1. The receptor comes from an adult woman who had mild COVID-19 (a few samples of this study predate the infection). Cell type and time point are not known. Sample: PBMCs or a T cell subset sorted from them (not recorded which). Here the CDR3 reads CAISDEGTANNEQFF. CDR3 coding DNA: TGTGCCATCAGTGACGAGGGGACAGCAAACAATGAGCAGTTCTTC.